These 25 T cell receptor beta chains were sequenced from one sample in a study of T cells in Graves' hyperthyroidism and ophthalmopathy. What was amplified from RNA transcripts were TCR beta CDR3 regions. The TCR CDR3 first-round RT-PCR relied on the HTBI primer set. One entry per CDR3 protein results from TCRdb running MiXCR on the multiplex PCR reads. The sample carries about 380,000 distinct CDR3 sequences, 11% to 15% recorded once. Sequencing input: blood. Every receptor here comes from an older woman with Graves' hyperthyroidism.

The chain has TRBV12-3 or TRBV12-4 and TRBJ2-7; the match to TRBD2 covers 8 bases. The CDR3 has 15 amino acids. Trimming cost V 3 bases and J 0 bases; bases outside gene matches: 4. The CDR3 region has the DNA TGTGCCAGCAGTTTTGACGGGAGGGGCTCCTACGAGCAGTACTTC. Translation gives CASSFDGRGSYEQYF.

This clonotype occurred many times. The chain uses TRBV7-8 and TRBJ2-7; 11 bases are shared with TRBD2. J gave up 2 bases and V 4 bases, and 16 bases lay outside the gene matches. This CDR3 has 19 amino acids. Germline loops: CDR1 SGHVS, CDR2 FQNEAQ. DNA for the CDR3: TGTGCCAGCAGCTCACCGACATCCGGGACTAGCGGTAAAGCCTACGAGCAGTACTTC. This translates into CASSSPTSGTSGKAYEQYF.

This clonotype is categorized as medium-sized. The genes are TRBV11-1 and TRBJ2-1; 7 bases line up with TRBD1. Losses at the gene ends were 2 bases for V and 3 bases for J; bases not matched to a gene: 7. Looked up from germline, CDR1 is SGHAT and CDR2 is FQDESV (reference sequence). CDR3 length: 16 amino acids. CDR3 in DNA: TGTGCCAGCAGCTTATTTTGGCAGGGGGACTACAATGAGCAGTTCTTC. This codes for CASSLFWQGDYNEQFF.

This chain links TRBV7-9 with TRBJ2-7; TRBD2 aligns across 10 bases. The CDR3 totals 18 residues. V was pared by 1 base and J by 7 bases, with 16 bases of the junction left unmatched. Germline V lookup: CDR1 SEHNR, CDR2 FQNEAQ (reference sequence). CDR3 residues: CASSLVRFRPSGSREQYF. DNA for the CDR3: TGTGCCAGCAGCTTAGTCAGGTTTCGGCCTAGCGGGAGTAGGGAGCAGTACTTC. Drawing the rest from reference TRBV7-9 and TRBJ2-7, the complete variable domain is DTGVSQNPRHKITKRGQNVTFRCDPISEHNRLYWYRQTLGQGPEFLTYFQNEAQLEKSRLLSDRFSAERPKGSFSTLEIQRTEQGDSAMYLCASSLVRFRPSGSREQYFGPGTRLTVT.

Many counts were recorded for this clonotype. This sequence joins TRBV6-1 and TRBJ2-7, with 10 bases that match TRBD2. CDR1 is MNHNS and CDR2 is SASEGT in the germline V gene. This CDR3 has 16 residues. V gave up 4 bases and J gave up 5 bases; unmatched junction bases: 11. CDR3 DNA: TGTGCCAGCAGTGCGGCTAGCGGGAGCTGGGACCACGAGCAGTACTTC. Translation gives CASSAASGSWDHEQYF.

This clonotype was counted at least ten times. CDR3: CASGLVQTPWRDQQETQYF. CDR3 nucleotide sequence: TGTGCTAGTGGTTTGGTACAGACCCCCTGGCGGGACCAGCAAGAGACCCAGTACTTC. This chain uses TRBV12-5 with TRBJ2-5; the D gene is possibly TRBD2 (6 bases). Germline CDR1 LGHNT, CDR2 FRNRAP. Trimming took 0 bases from V and 2 from J, leaving 22 bases between them. The CDR3 covers 19 residues.

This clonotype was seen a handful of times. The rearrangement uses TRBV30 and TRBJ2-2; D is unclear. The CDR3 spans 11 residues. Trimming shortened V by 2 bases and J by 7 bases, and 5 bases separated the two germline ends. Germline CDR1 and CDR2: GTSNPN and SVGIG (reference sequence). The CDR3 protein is CAWSSGGELFF. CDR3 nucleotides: TGTGCCTGGAGTTCTGGCGGGGAGCTGTTTTTT.

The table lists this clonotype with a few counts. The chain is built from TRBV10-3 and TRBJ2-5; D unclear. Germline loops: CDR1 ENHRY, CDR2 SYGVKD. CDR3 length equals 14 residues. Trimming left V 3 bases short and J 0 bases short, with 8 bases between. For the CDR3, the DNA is TGTGCCATCAGTGATTCAAACGACCAAGAGACCCAGTACTTC. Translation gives CAISDSNDQETQYF.

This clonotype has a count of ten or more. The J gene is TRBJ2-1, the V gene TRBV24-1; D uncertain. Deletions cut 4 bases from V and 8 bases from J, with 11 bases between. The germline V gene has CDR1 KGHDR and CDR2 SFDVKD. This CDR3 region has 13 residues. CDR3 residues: CATSETYTDEQFF. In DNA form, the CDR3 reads TGTGCCACCAGTGAGACATATACCGATGAGCAGTTCTTC.

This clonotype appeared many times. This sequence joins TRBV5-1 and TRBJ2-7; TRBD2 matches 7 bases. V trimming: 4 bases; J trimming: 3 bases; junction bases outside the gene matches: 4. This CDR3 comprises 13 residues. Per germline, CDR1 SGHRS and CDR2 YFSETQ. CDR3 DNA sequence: TGCGCCAGCAGCGCGGGAGCATTCTACGAGCAGTACTTC. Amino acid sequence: CASSAGAFYEQYF.

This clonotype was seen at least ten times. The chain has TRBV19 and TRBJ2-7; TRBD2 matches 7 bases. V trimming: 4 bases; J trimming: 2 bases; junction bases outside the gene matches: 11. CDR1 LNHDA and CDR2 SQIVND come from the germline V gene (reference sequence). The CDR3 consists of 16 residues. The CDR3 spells CASSKGPSGFAYEQYF. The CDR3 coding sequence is TGTGCCAGTAGTAAGGGGCCTAGCGGCTTTGCCTACGAGCAGTACTTC. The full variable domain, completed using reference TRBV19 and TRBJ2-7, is DGGITQSPKYLFRKEGQNVTLSCEQNLNHDAMYWYRQDPGQGLRLIYYSQIVNDFQKGDIAEGYSVSREKKESFPLTVTSAQKNPTAFYLCASSKGPSGFAYEQYFGPGTRLTVT.

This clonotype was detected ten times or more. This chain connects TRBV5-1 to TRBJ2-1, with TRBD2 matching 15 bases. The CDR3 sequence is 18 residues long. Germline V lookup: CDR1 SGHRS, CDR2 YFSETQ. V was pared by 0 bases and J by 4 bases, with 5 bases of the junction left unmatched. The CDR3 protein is CASSLGTSGRAPYNEQFF. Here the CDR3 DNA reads TGCGCCAGCAGCTTGGGGACTAGCGGGAGGGCCCCTTACAATGAGCAGTTCTTC.

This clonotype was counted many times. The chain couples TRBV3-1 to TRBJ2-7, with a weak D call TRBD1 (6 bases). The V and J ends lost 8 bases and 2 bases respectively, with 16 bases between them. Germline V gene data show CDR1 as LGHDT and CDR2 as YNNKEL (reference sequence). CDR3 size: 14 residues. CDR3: CASGKDSYAYEQYF. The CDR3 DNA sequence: TGTGCCAGCGGAAAGGACAGCTACGCCTACGAGCAGTACTTC.

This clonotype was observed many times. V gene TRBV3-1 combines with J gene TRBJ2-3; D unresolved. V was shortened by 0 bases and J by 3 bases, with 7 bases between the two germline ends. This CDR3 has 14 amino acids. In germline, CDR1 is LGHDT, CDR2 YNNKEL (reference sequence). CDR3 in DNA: TGTGCCAGCAGCCAAGATGTGTTTACAGATACGCAGTATTTT. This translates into CASSQDVFTDTQYF.

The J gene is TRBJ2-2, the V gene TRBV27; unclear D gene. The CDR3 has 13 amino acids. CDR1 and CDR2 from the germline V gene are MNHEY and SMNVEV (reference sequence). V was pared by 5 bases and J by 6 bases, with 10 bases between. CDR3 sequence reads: CASSPHQAGELFF. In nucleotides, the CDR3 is TGTGCCAGCAGTCCCCATCAGGCCGGGGAGCTGTTTTTT.

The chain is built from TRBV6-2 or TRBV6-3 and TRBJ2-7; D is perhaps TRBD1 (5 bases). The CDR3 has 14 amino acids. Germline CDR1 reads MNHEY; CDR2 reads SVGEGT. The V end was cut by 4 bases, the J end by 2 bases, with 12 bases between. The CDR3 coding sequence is TGTGCCAGCAGTTTTACAGGAGCAGCCTACGAGCAGTACTTC. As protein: CASSFTGAAYEQYF.

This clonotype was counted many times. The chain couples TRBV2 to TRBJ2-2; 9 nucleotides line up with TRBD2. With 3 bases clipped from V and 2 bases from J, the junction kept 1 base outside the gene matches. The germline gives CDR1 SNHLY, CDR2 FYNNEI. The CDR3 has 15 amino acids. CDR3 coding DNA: TGTGCCAGCAGTGATAGCGGGAGAAACACCGGGGAGCTGTTTTTT. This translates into CASSDSGRNTGELFF.

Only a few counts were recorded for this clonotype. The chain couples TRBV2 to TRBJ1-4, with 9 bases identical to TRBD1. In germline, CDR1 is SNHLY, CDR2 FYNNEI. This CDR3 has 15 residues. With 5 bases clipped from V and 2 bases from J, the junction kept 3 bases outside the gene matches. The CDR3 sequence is CASSNRGPTNEKLFF. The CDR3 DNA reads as TGTGCCAGCAGTAACAGGGGGCCGACTAATGAAAAACTGTTTTTT.

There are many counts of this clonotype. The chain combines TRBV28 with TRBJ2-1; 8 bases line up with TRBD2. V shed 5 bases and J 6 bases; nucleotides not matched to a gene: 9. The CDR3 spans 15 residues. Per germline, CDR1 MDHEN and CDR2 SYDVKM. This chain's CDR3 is CASSMPGTRANEQFF. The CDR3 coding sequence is TGTGCCAGCAGTATGCCCGGGACTAGAGCCAATGAGCAGTTCTTC.

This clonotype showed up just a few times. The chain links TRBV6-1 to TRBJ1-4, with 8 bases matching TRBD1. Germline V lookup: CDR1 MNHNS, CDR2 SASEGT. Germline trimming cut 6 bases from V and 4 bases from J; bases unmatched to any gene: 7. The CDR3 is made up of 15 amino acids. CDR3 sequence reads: CASRSTGGVNEKLFF. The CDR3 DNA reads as TGTGCCAGCAGATCAACAGGGGGTGTTAATGAAAAACTGTTTTTT.

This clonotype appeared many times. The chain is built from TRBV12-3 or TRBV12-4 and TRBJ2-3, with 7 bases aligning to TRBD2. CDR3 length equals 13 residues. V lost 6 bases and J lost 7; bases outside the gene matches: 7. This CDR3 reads CASRTLAIHTQYF. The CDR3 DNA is TGTGCCAGCAGAACACTAGCGATCCATACGCAGTATTTT.

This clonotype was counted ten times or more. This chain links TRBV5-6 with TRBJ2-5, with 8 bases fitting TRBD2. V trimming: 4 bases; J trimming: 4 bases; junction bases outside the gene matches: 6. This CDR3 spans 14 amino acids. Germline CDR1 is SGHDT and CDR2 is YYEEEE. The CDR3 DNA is TGTGCCAGCAGCCCCGTAGCGGGATCAGAGACCCAGTACTTC. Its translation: CASSPVAGSETQYF.

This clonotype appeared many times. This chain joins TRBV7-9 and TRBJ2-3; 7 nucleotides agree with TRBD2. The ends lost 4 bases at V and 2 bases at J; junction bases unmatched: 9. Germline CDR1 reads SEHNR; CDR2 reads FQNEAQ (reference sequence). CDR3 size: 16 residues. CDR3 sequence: CASSSAAAGHTDTQYF. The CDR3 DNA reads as TGTGCCAGCAGCTCGGCCGCAGCGGGGCACACAGATACGCAGTATTTT.

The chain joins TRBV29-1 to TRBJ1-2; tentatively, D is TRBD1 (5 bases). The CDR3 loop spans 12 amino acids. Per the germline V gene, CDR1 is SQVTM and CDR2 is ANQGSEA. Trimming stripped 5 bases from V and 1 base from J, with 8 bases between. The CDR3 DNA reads TGCAGCGTTCTGACAGATAACTATGGCTACACCTTC. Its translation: CSVLTDNYGYTF.

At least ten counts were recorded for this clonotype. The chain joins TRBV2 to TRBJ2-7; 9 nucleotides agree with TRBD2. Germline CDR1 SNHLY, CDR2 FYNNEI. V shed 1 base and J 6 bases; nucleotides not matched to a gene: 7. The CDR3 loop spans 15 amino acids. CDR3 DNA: TGTGCCAGCAGTGAAGTGGCTAGCGGGGCCTTCGAGCAGTACTTC. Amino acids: CASSEVASGAFEQYF.